The present entry profiles one T cell receptor (beta chain) with its context. This record belongs to a study of T-cell reconstitution after alpha-beta-depleted transplantation in children. Preparation of the TCRbeta library used unique molecular identifiers. MiXCR, run by TCRdb on the PCR reads, gives a single entry per CDR3 protein. The profile shows about 460,000 distinct CDR3 sequences, approximately 10% of them singletons. The source of this sequence is a child aged 2-15 years with inherited bone marrow failure, due to receive a stem cell transplant. Sequenced here: PBMCs, sampled before TCRalphabeta/CD19-depleted stem cell transplant.

Written as DNA, the CDR3 is TGCAGTGCTAGAGGCCCCAGTACTAGCGGGAGGGCCTACGAGCAGTACTTC. Protein: CSARGPSTSGRAYEQYF. This chain links TRBV20-1 with TRBJ2-7; 13 nucleotides match TRBD2. CDR3 length equals 17 residues. V gave up 1 base and J gave up 2 bases; unmatched junction bases: 8. The germline CDR1 and CDR2 sequences are DFQATT and SNEGSKA (reference sequence).